This T cell receptor beta chain derives from a study of blood T cell repertoires in COVID-19. Background on the study: T cells, B-cell-depleted T cells, or PBMCs supplied cDNA or gDNA.

Study processing details: Reference gene primer amplification gave estimated nucleated cell counts. Profiled with immunoSEQ multiplex PCR; TCRdb holds only in-frame clones, not every one. The DNA was the basis for D and trimming; V, J and clone size are from that table. Of some 240,000 clones in the sample, 75% to 90% were seen once. The Seattle patients, enrolled during active infection, were followed longitudinally. The CDR3 runs to 16 residues. Trimming took off 4 bases at V and 5 bases at J, with 23 bases between the two ends. The V gene's germline CDR1 is SQVTM and CDR2 ANQGSEA. Material for sequencing was peripheral blood. The V call is TRBV29-1, the J call TRBJ1-1, with D tentatively TRBD1 (6 bases). This receptor was taken from a woman between 65 and 79 years old with COVID-19, enrolled during active disease. Here the CDR3 reads CSVAQGTTGGGTEAFF. Written as DNA, the CDR3 is TGCAGCGTTGCACAGGGAACAACCGGCGGGGGAACTGAAGCTTTCTTT.